These 3 T cell receptor beta chains were sequenced from one sample in a study of cytomegalovirus exposure and HLA in healthy donors. PCR amplification relied on 60 Vbeta primers (plus 13 Jbeta primers). TCRdb's copy holds only in-frame clones and misses some; the assay was immunoSEQ multiplex PCR. The data contain about 120,000 clones, 80% of them singletons. The sample taken for sequencing was PBMCs. Receptors originate from a man aged 30-40 years in good health and CMV-seronegative.

A remark on this clone: Sequence at one end of the junction differs from germline and may be a read error. This chain uses TRBV7-9 with TRBJ1-4; 7 nucleotides line up with TRBD1. Germline CDR1 reads SEHNR; CDR2 reads FQNEAQ (reference sequence). This CDR3 region has 16 residues. The chain's CDR3 is CSSSWTATGSGEKLFF. The CDR3 DNA sequence: TGTTCCAGCAGCTGGACTGCGACAGGGTCTGGGGAAAAACTGTTTTTT.

The CDR3 nucleotides read TGCGCCAGCAGCCACGTTAGCGGGACCCTTTCCTACGAGCAGTACTTC. Translation gives CASSHVSGTLSYEQYF. V and J are TRBV4-1 and TRBJ2-7; 8 nucleotides agree with TRBD2. V lost 3 bases, J lost 1 base, and 8 bases stayed unmatched. From germline, CDR1 is MGHRA and CDR2 YSYEKL. The CDR3 consists of 16 residues.

In its sample, this clone was seen a few times. This sequence joins TRBV18 and TRBJ2-1, with a possible D match to TRBD2 (6 bases). CDR3 size: 13 residues. Germline CDR1 reads KGHSH; CDR2 reads LQKENI. The V and J ends lost 3 bases and 12 bases respectively, with 15 bases between them. In DNA, the CDR3 is TGTGCCAGCTCACCGAATGAACGGGAGTCGCAGTTCTTC. The encoded protein is CASSPNERESQFF.